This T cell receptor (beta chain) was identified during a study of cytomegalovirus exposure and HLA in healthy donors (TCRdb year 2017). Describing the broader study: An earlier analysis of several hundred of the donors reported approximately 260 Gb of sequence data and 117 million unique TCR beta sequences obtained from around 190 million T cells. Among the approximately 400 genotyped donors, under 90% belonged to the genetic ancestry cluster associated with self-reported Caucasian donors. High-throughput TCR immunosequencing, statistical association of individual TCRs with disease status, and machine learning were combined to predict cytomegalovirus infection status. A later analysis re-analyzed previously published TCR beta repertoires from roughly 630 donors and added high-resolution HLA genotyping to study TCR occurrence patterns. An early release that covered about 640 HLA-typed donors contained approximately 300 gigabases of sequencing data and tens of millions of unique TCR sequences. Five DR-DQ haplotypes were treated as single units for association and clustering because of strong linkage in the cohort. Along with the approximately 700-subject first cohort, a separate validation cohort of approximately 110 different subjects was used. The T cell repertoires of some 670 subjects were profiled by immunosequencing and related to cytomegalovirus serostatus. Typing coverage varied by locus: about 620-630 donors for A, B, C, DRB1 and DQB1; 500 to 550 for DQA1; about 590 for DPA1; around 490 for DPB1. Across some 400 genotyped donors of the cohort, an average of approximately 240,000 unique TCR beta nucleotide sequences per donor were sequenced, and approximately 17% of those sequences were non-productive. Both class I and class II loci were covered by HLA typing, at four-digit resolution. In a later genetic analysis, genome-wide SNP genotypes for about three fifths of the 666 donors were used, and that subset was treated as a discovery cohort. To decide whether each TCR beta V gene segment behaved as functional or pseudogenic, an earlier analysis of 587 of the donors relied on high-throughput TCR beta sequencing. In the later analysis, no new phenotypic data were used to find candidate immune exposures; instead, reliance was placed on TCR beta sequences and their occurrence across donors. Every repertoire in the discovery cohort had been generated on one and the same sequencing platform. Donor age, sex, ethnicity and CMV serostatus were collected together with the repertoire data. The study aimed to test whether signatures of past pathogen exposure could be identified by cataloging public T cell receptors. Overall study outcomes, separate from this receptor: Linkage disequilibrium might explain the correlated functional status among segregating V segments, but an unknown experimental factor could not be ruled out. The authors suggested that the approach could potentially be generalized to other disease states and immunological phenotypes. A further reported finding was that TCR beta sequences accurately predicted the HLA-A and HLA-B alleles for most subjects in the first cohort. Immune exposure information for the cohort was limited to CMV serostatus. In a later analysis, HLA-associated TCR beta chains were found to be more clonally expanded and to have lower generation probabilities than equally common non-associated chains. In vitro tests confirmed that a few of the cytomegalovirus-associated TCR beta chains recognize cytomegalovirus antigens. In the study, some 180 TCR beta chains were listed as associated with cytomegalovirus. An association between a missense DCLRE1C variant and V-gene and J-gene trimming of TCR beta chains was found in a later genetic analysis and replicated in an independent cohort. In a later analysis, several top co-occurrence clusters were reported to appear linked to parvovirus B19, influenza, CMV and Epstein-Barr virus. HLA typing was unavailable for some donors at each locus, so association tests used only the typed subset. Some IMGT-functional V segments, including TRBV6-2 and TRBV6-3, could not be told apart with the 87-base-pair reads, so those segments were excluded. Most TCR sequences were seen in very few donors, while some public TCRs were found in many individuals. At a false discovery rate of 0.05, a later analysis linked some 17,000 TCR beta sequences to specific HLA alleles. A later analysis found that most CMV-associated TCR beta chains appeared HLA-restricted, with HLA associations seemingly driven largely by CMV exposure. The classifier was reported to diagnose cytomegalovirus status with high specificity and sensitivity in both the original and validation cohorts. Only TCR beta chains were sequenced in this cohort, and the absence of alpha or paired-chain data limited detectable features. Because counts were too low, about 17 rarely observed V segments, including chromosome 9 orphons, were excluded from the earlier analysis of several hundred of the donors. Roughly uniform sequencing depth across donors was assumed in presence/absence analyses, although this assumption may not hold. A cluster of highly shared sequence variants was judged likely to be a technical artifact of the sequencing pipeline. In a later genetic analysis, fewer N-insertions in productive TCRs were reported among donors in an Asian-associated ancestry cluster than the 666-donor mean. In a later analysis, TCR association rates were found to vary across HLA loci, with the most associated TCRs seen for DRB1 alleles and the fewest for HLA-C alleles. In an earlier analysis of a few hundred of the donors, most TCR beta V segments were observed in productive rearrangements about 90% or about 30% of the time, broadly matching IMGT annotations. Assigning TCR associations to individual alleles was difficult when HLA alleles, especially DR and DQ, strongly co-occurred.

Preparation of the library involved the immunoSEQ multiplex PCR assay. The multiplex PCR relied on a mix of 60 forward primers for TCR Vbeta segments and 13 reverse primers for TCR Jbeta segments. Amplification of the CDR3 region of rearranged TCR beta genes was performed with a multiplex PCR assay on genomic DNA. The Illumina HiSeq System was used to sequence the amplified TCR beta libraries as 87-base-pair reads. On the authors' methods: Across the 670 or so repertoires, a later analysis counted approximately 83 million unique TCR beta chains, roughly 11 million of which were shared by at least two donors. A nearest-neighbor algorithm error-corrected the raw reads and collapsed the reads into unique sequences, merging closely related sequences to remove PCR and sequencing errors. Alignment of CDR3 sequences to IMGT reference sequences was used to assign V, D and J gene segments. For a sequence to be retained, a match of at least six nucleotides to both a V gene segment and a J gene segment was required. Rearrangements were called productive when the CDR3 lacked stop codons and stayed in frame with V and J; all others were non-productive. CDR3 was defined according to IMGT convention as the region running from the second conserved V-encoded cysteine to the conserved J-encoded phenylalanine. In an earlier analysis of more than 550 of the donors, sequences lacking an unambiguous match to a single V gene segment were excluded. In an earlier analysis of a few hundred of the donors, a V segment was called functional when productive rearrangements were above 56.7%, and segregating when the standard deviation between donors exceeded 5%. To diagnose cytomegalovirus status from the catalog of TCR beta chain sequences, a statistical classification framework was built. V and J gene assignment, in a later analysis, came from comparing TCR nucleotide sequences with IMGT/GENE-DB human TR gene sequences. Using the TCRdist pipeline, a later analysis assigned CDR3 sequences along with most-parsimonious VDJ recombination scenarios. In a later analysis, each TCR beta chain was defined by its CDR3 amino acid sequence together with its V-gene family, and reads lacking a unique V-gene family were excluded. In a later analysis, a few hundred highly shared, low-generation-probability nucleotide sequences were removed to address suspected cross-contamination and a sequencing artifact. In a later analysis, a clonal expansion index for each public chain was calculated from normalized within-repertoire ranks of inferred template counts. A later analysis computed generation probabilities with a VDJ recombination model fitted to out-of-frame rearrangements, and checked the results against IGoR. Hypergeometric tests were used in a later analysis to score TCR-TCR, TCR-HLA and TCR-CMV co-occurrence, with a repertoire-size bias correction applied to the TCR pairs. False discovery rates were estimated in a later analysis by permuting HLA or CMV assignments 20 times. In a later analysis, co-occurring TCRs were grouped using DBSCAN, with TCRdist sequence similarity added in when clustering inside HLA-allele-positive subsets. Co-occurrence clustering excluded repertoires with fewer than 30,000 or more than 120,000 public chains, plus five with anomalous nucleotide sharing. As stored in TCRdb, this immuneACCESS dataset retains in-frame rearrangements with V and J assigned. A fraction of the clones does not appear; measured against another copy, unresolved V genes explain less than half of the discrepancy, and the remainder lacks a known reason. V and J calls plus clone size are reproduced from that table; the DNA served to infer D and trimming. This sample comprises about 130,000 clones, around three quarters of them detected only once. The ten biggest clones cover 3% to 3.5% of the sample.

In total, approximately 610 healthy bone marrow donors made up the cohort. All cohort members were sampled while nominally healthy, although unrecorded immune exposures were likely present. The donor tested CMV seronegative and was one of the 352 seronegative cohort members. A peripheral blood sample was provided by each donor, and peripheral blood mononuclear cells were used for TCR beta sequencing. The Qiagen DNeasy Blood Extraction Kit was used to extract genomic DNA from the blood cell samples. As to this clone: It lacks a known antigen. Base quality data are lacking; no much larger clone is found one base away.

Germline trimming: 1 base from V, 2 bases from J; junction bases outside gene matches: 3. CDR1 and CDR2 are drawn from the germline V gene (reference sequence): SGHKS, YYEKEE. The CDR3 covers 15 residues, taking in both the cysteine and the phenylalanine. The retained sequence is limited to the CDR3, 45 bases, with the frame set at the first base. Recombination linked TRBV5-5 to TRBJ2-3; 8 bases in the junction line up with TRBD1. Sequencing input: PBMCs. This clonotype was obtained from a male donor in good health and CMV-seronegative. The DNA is TGTGCCAGCAGCTTGACAGGGGGGCACACAGATACGCAGTATTTT. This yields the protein CASSLTGGHTDTQYF.